The sequence of this T cell receptor beta chain was determined in a study of blood T cell repertoires in COVID-19. Whole-study context: Acute-phase and convalescent COVID-19 samples originated in the United States, Italy and Spain.

Those who participated ranged in age from about 18 to 89 years and resided in about two dozen US areas. Membership in each cohort depended on participant-reported clinical history. Authors' analysis steps: Estimates of nucleated cell counts were drawn from the amplification of reference gene primers. The method was immunoSEQ multiplex PCR; TCRdb's version includes in-frame clones alone and lacks a portion of them. The V and J calls and clone size were taken over from that table, and D and trimming were inferred from the DNA. Counted here are about 270,000 clones, around 90% occurring once; the ten biggest clones make up about 4%. V was cut by 0 bases and J by 7 bases, with 12 bases left in between. Per the germline V gene, CDR1 is LGHDT and CDR2 is YNNKEL (reference sequence). There are 15 residues in the CDR3.

Sample: PBMCs or T cells enriched from blood (not recorded which). This receptor was identified in a woman aged 25 to 39 with acute COVID-19. The genes are TRBV3-1 (or the pseudogene TRBV3-2) and TRBJ2-2, with a possible D match to TRBD2 (5 bases). The CDR3 nucleotides are TGTGCCAGCAGCCAAGAGACGGGAATGGACGGGGAGCTGTTTTTT. Its translation: CASSQETGMDGELFF.